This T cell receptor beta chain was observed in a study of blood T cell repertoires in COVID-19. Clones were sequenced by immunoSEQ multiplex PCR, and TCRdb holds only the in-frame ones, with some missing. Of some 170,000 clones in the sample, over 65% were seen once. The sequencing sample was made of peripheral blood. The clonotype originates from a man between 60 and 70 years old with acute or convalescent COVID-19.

CDR3 amino acids: CAWGDRDTEAFF. The CDR3 nucleotides read TGTGCCTGGGGGGACAGGGACACTGAAGCTTTCTTT. V is TRBV30 and J is TRBJ1-1, with 9 bases aligning to TRBD1. J was trimmed by 3 bases and V by 5 bases; bases with no gene match: 1. From germline, CDR1 is GTSNPN and CDR2 SVGIG (reference sequence). The CDR3 contains 12 residues.